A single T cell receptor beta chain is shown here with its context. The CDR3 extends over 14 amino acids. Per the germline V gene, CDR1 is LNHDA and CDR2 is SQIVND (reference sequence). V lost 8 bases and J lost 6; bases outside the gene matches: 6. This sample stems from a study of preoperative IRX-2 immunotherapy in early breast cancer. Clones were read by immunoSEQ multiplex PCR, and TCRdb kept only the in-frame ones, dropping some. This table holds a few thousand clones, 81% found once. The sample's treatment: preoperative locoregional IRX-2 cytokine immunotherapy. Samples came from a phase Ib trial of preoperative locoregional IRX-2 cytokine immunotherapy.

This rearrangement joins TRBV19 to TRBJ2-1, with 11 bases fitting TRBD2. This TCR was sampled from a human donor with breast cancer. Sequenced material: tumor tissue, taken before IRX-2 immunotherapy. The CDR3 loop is CASRLAGTVNEQFF. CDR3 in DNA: TGTGCCAGTCGACTAGCGGGAACGGTCAATGAGCAGTTCTTC.